This TCR beta chain was captured by sequencing in a study of blood T cells in healthy people across ages. For the second PCR, which ran for 7 to 11 cycles, a sample-barcoded 5' primer and a J-beta primer mix were used. From the 5' RACE reads, TCRdb called clonotypes with MiXCR, one entry per CDR3 protein. There are about 640,000 distinct CDR3 sequences in the sample; roughly 53% occur only once, and over 35% lies in the top ten. V lost 5 bases, J lost 7 bases, and 8 bases stayed unmatched. The CDR3 covers 15 residues. Germline lookup yields CDR1 SGHTA and CDR2 FQGNSA. Input material: blood. The receptor was derived from a man aged 55 to 70 in good health. This chain connects TRBV7-2 to TRBJ1-6; 7 bases agree with TRBD1. CDR3 in amino acids: CASSRRQGSNSPLHF. The CDR3 nucleotides are TGTGCCAGCAGCCGCCGACAGGGTTCCAATTCACCCCTCCACTTT.